The 13 T cell receptor beta chains below come from one sample, sequenced in a study of T cell responses to AZD1222 COVID-19 vaccine. Libraries were prepared by immunoSEQ multiplex PCR; TCRdb keeps only in-frame clonotypes and omits some of them. The sample lists about 160,000 clones, about 91% occurring once. The material sequenced was peripheral blood, taken 28 days after the second AZD1222 dose. The receptors shown here come from an adult who received the AZD1222 COVID-19 vaccine.

The chain is built from TRBV5-1 and TRBJ1-4; D unresolved. Per the germline V gene, CDR1 is SGHRS and CDR2 is YFSETQ. The CDR3 runs 16 residues. Trimming shortened V by 4 bases and J by 4 bases, and 17 bases separated the two germline ends. CDR3 nucleotide sequence: TGCGCCAGCAGCGAATCCCCGGGTCACGGTAATGAAAAACTGTTTTTT. Translated, it gives CASSESPGHGNEKLFF.

V usage is TRBV6-5 and J usage is TRBJ1-2; the D is unclear. The germline CDR1 and CDR2 sequences are MNHEY and SVGAGI. V gave up 10 bases and J gave up 5 bases, with 17 bases separating them. The CDR3 spans 13 residues. The DNA of the CDR3 is TGTGCCACGAGACGGACCCTACTTTATGGCTACACCTTC. This codes for CATRRTLLYGYTF.

The rearrangement links TRBV19 to TRBJ1-4; 8 bases line up with TRBD1. V shed 3 bases and J 8 bases; nucleotides not matched to a gene: 5. This CDR3 has 14 amino acids. Germline V gives CDR1 LNHDA, CDR2 SQIVND (reference sequence). CDR3 sequence (DNA): TGTGCCAGTAGTATCGGGACAGGTCGGGAAAAACTGTTTTTT. Amino acids: CASSIGTGREKLFF.

The chain uses TRBV6-5 and TRBJ2-7; unclear D gene. The germline V gene encodes CDR1 MNHEY and CDR2 SVGAGI. The V and J ends lost 0 bases and 4 bases respectively, with 10 bases between them. This CDR3 spans 14 amino acids. In nucleotides, the CDR3 is TGTGCCAGCAGTTACTCGAGCCCTAAATACGAGCAGTACTTC. Protein sequence: CASSYSSPKYEQYF.

A single count supports this clone. The same CDR3 arises from other DNA sequences in this sample as well. This chain uses TRBV7-9 with TRBJ1-1, with unresolved D. The CDR3 contains 12 residues. Trimming removed 3 bases from V and 2 bases from J, with 4 bases in between. In germline, CDR1 is SEHNR, CDR2 FQNEAQ (reference sequence). The CDR3 DNA sequence: TGTGCCAGCAGCTTCGTAAACACTGAAGCTTTCTTT. Translating it yields CASSFVNTEAFF.

This chain links TRBV4-1 with TRBJ2-7; D gene ambiguous. The germline gives CDR1 MGHRA, CDR2 YSYEKL. The CDR3 is made up of 13 amino acids. V dropped 1 base and J dropped 3 bases, with 7 bases sitting between them. CDR3 region: CASSQGGDYEQYF. CDR3 DNA: TGCGCCAGCAGCCAAGGTGGGGACTACGAGCAGTACTTC.

This chain joins TRBV18 and TRBJ1-5; D remains unclear. The length of the CDR3 is 14 residues. CDR1 is KGHSH and CDR2 is LQKENI in the germline V gene. The V and J ends lost 5 bases and 4 bases respectively, with 12 bases between them. As DNA, the CDR3 is TGTGCCAGCTCAGCCGTTTCCCAAAATCAGCCCCAGCATTTT. Amino acid sequence: CASSAVSQNQPQHF.

This chain uses TRBV5-1 with TRBJ1-2; 8 positions agree with TRBD1. CDR3 length equals 13 residues. Germline V lookup: CDR1 SGHRS, CDR2 YFSETQ. V lost 4 bases to trimming and J lost 8 bases; unmatched junction nucleotides: 7. CDR3 in amino acids: CASSADRGGGYTF. Written as DNA, the CDR3 is TGCGCCAGCAGCGCCGACAGGGGAGGCGGCTACACCTTC.

The rearrangement uses TRBV29-1 and TRBJ1-1; weak D call: TRBD1 (6 bases). Looked up from germline, CDR1 is SQVTM and CDR2 is ANQGSEA. V lost 6 bases and J lost 5, with 16 bases in between. This CDR3 spans 13 amino acids. This CDR3 is CSVSQGSRTEAFF. As DNA, the CDR3 is TGCAGCGTGTCCCAGGGGAGCCGGACTGAAGCTTTCTTT.

The gene calls are TRBV7-9 and TRBJ1-2; 7 positions agree with TRBD1. The CDR3 contains 15 residues. CDR1 and CDR2 (germline): SEHNR, FQNEAQ (reference sequence). The ends lost 1 base at V and 4 bases at J; junction bases unmatched: 6. CDR3 sequence reads: CASSLGGGNSYGYTF. CDR3 DNA: TGTGCCAGCAGCTTAGGAGGGGGCAACAGCTATGGCTACACCTTC.

The V call is TRBV7-9, the J call TRBJ2-1; D may be TRBD2 (6 bases). V shed 4 bases and J shed 5 bases, with 15 bases lying between them. This CDR3 spans 15 amino acids. Germline V CDR1 and CDR2: SEHNR, FQNEAQ (reference sequence). The CDR3 DNA reads as TGTGCCAGCAGCTCCCCCGGGACTCAAAACAATGAGCAGTTCTTC. Residues: CASSSPGTQNNEQFF.

The CDR3 DNA is TGTGCCAGTAGTATCCGGGGTGGAGGCCTCGATGAGCAGTTCTTC. Protein product: CASSIRGGGLDEQFF. The rearrangement uses TRBV19 and TRBJ2-1; D is perhaps TRBD2 (5 bases). V lost 3 bases to trimming and J lost 8 bases, with 17 bases between them. The CDR3 totals 15 residues. In germline, CDR1 is LNHDA, CDR2 SQIVND (reference sequence). The complete variable domain, with remaining parts taken from reference TRBV19 and TRBJ2-1, reads DGGITQSPKYLFRKEGQNVTLSCEQNLNHDAMYWYRQDPGQGLRLIYYSQIVNDFQKGDIAEGYSVSREKKESFPLTVTSAQKNPTAFYLCASSIRGGGLDEQFFGPGTRLTVL.

This clone has a handful of counts. V is TRBV18 and J is TRBJ1-2; 10 bases line up with TRBD1. The germline V gene has CDR1 KGHSH and CDR2 LQKENI. The CDR3 contains 15 residues. J lost 8 bases, V lost 4 bases, and 10 bases had no gene match. The CDR3 bases are TGTGCCAGCTCACAATTGACAGGGGGCGCGGACGGCTACACCTTC. Translated: CASSQLTGGADGYTF. Combining the CDR3 with reference TRBV18 and TRBJ1-2 gives the whole variable domain NAGVMQNPRHLVRRRGQEARLRCSPMKGHSHVYWYRQLPEEGLKFMVYLQKENIIDESGMPKERFSAEFPKEGPSILRIQQVVRGDSAAYFCASSQLTGGADGYTFGSGTRLTVV.